Shown below are 3 T cell receptor beta chains from a single sample sequenced in a study of CDR3 diversity in severe acne (dated by TCRdb to the late 2010s). The protocol used for the library was PCR. Sequencer: Illumina HiSeq 2000. In TCRdb, the public reads were trimmed at Q25 with fastp and aligned with MiXCR, with productive beta chains retained. All rows with the same CDR3 protein become a single entry with the most common DNA and genes. The sample data list some 85,000 distinct CDR3 sequences, and about half of these were observed just once. The leading ten clones occupy approximately 10% of the sample. The sequenced sample was blood. Receptors originate from a male donor with severe acne vulgaris.

In this sample, this clonotype turned up a few times. The V gene is TRBV5-8, the J gene TRBJ2-7; 7 bases align to TRBD1. Germline lookup yields CDR1 SGHTS and CDR2 YDEGEE. There are 14 residues in the CDR3. Trimming at V came to 10 bases and at J to 2 bases, leaving 12 bases not matched to a gene. The chain's CDR3 is CAQGGQESAYEQYF. DNA of the CDR3: TGTGCCCAGGGCGGACAGGAGAGTGCCTACGAGCAGTACTTC.

This clonotype was recorded at least ten times. The chain carries TRBV10-3 and TRBJ2-1, with 13 bases matching TRBD2. The trim removed 3 bases at V and 9 bases at J, leaving 5 bases unmatched. The germline gives CDR1 ENHRY, CDR2 SYGVKD. This CDR3 spans 15 amino acids. The CDR3 loop reads CAISDRTSGSSEQFF. The CDR3 DNA reads TGTGCCATCAGTGATCGGACTAGCGGGAGTTCTGAGCAGTTCTTC.

There are a few counts of this clonotype. J is TRBJ1-3 and V is TRBV12-1; TRBD1 was called by the table and not checked on the DNA. TRBV12-1 constitutes a pseudogene. This CDR3 has 16 amino acids. CDR3 region: CASSLTRQGAGNTIYF. In DNA, the CDR3 is TGTGCCAGCAGCTTAACGAGACAGGGGGCTGGAAACACCATATATTTT.